A selection of T cell receptor beta chains follows, all from one sample in a study of control samples from healthy donors and cancer patients. The assay was immunoSEQ multiplex PCR, and TCRdb's table has in-frame clones only and misses some. The data contain tens of thousands of clones, roughly nine tenths of them singletons. Specimen: PBMCs. All receptors derive from a woman in her forties or fifties with colorectal cancer. The CDR3 runs from the conserved cysteine through the conserved F or W. D genes are given only for firm matches. The size field is filled for only some rows; it gives once, few, many or a size class.

j_call clone_size d_call cdr3_length v_call cdr3_nt cdr3_aa
TRBJ2-3 NA TRBD2 14 TRBV19 TGTGCCAGTCAAAAGCGGGGTAGCACAGATACGCAGTATTTT CASQKRGSTDTQYF
TRBJ2-3 NA NA 14 TRBV24-1 TGTGCCACCAGTGTTGGGGGGCCGACAGATACGCAGTATTTT CATSVGGPTDTQYF
TRBJ1-1 NA TRBD1 14 TRBV28 TGTGCCACCGTCCCGGGACAGGGAATTTTTGAAGCTTTCTTT CATVPGQGIFEAFF
TRBJ2-2 NA NA 13 TRBV2 TGTGCCAGCAGTGACAGGGTTGCCGGGGAGCTGTTTTTT CASSDRVAGELFF
TRBJ1-4 NA NA 13 TRBV19 TGTGCCAGTATGGAGACAGACAATGAAAAACTGTTTTTT CASMETDNEKLFF
TRBJ2-3 few TRBD2 16 TRBV10-3 TGTGCCATCAGTGCCAGCGGGGGGGCCAACGAAGATACGCAGTATTTT CAISASGGANEDTQYF
TRBJ2-5 NA NA 14 TRBV5-6 TGTGCCAGCAGCCCAGGACCGGAGATGGAGACCCAGTACTTC CASSPGPEMETQYF
TRBJ1-2 NA NA 17 TRBV28 TGTGCCAGCAGTCTAATGTTGACAGGTGTGGGTTCGAATGGCTACACCTTC CASSLMLTGVGSNGYTF
TRBJ2-3 few TRBD2 16 TRBV5-1 TGCGCCAGCAGCTTTTATCCTAGCGGAGGCACAGATACGCAGTATTTT CASSFYPSGGTDTQYF
TRBJ1-2 NA NA 16 TRBV5-8 TGTGCCAGCAGACCCCCCGGGGACCCCTTTAACTATGGCTACACCTTC CASRPPGDPFNYGYTF
TRBJ2-1 once NA 17 TRBV4-1 TGCGCCAGCAGCCCGAAACCGGACGTCGCGCGGTTGGGTGAGCAGTTCTTC CASSPKPDVARLGEQFF
TRBJ2-6 NA NA 16 TRBV19 TGTGCCAGTAGGGGACGCCTGACGAGAGGGGCCAACGTCCTGACTTTC CASRGRLTRGANVLTF
TRBJ1-5 NA TRBD1 14 TRBV20-1 TGCAGTGCCAGTAGGACAGGGAACAATCAGCCCCAGCATTTT CSASRTGNNQPQHF
TRBJ2-5 NA NA 15 TRBV5-3 TGTGCCAGAAGCTTGGCCGCTAGCGATTGGGAGACCCAGTACTTC CARSLAASDWETQYF
TRBJ1-2 NA NA 17 TRBV19 TGTGCCAGTAGTCTCCGGGACACGTTCTTAGCTAACTATGGCTACACCTTC CASSLRDTFLANYGYTF
TRBJ2-1 NA TRBD1 12 TRBV7-9 TGTGCCAGCGGTATACAGGGGTTGGGGCAGTTCTTC CASGIQGLGQFF
TRBJ1-4 NA NA 16 TRBV4-2 TGTGCCAGCAGCCAAGATCGGGGGGTGGCTAATGAAAAACTGTTTTTT CASSQDRGVANEKLFF
TRBJ2-1 NA TRBD2 12 TRBV7-3 TGTGCCAGCAGCTTTGAGCGGGGGGAGCAGTTCTTC CASSFERGEQFF
TRBJ2-1 NA NA 16 TRBV3-1/TRBV3-2 TGTGCCAGCAGCCAAGGGGTTAGCCAAATCCTCGATGAGCAGTTCTTC CASSQGVSQILDEQFF
TRBJ2-2 NA TRBD1 16 TRBV7-2 TGTGCCAGCAGCCCCGCAAACAGGGGGCAAACCGGGGAGCTGTTTTTT CASSPANRGQTGELFF
TRBJ2-2 NA NA 14 TRBV5-1 TGCGCCAGCAGCTTGGCCGCTAACACCGGGGAGCTGTTTTTT CASSLAANTGELFF
TRBJ1-3 NA TRBD1 15 TRBV3-1/TRBV3-2 TGTGCCAGCAGCCAGGGACAGGGGTCTGGAAACACCATATATTTT CASSQGQGSGNTIYF
TRBJ1-5 NA NA 14 TRBV6-6 TGTGCCAGCAGTTACTCGAAGGTTGTCCAGCCCCAGCATTTT CASSYSKVVQPQHF
TRBJ2-1 NA TRBD2 17 TRBV6-2/TRBV6-3 TGTGCCAGCAGTCCCCTAGGACTAGCGGGGGGGAGGAATGAGCAGTTCTTC CASSPLGLAGGRNEQFF
TRBJ1-1 NA NA 15 TRBV24-1 TGTGCCACCAGTGACCCCAGCGAAGGGAACACTGAAGCTTTCTTT CATSDPSEGNTEAFF
TRBJ2-3 NA NA 13 TRBV7-2 TGTGCCAGCGTCCTACTTCGTGCGGATACGCAGTATTTT CASVLLRADTQYF
TRBJ2-3 NA TRBD1 15 TRBV2 TGTGCCAGCAGTCAGACAGGGGGCGCGACAGATACGCAGTATTTT CASSQTGGATDTQYF
TRBJ1-6 NA NA 12 TRBV6-5 TGTGCCAGCAACAACAGGAATTCACCCCTCCACTTT CASNNRNSPLHF
TRBJ1-2 NA NA 13 TRBV4-3 TGCGCCAGCAGCCAAGTGGAGGGGTATGGCTACACCTTC CASSQVEGYGYTF
TRBJ2-3 NA TRBD2 16 TRBV5-1 TGCGCCAGCAGTTTAGGACTAGCGGGCAGCACAGATACGCAGTATTTT CASSLGLAGSTDTQYF
TRBJ1-1 NA TRBD1 15 TRBV29-1 TGCAGCTTGCTGGGGACAGGGGAATTGAGCACTGAAGCTTTCTTT CSLLGTGELSTEAFF
TRBJ2-3 NA NA 12 TRBV13 TGTGCCAGCAGCTCGCCGGGTGGGACGCAGTATTTT CASSSPGGTQYF
TRBJ1-5 NA NA 16 TRBV30 TGTGCCTGGAGTGTGGGGCGACAGAATAGCAATCAGCCCCAGCATTTT CAWSVGRQNSNQPQHF
TRBJ2-5 few TRBD1 14 TRBV6-6 TGTGCCAGCAACGACCCGGGACAGCAAGAGACCCAGTACTTC CASNDPGQQETQYF
TRBJ1-2 NA TRBD1 15 TRBV4-1 TGCGCCAGCAGCCAATACGACAGGGGGGGCTATGGCTACACCTTC CASSQYDRGGYGYTF
TRBJ1-6 NA TRBD1 14 TRBV28 TGTGCCAGCAGGACGGGGACAGGGCTATCACCCCTCCACTTT CASRTGTGLSPLHF
TRBJ1-5 NA NA 15 TRBV10-2 TGCGCCAGCAGTGAATACGCGACAATCAATCAGCCCCAGCATTTT CASSEYATINQPQHF
TRBJ2-1 NA NA 13 TRBV6-6 TGTGCCAGCAGTTACCCCGGAGGAGGTGAGCAGTTCTTC CASSYPGGGEQFF
TRBJ1-2 NA NA 13 TRBV27 TGTGCCAGAGCTTCACGGGAGCGGTATGGCTACACCTTC CARASRERYGYTF